These 26 T cell receptor beta chains were all obtained from the same sample, sequenced in a study of PD-1 blockade in classical Hodgkin lymphoma. Each patient's relapse followed autologous stem cell transplantation, and brentuximab vedotin exposure varied. Only in-frame clones appear in the TCRdb table, and some are missing; sequencing was by immunoSEQ multiplex PCR. The data hold 57,000 or so clones, with approximately 89% observed a single time. The sequenced sample was peripheral blood mononuclear cells (PBMCs), obtained at baseline. These receptors were obtained from a human donor with classical Hodgkin lymphoma.

This chain joins TRBV29-1 and TRBJ1-1, with D uncertain. Germline loops: CDR1 SQVTM, CDR2 ANQGSEA. This CDR3 is built from 10 residues. V was pared by 7 bases and J by 5 bases, with 8 bases between. CDR3 DNA sequence: TGCAGCGCGATCTGGACTGAAGCTTTCTTT. Amino acid sequence: CSAIWTEAFF.

This clone was picked up a small number of times. The chain links TRBV5-4 to TRBJ1-2, with D possibly TRBD1 on 5 matching bases. CDR3 length: 17 residues. V was shortened by 4 bases and J by 3 bases, with 22 bases between the two germline ends. Per the germline V gene, CDR1 is SGHNT and CDR2 is YYREEE (reference sequence). In DNA, the CDR3 is TGTGCCAGCAGCCCGGTTATTGGGGCCCCGAAGGACTATGGCTACACCTTC. It is translated as CASSPVIGAPKDYGYTF.

The genes are TRBV7-9 and TRBJ1-2; perhaps TRBD1 as D (6 bases). With 1 base removed from V and 4 bases from J, the gap between germline ends came to 10 bases. Germline assignment: CDR1 SEHNR and CDR2 FQNEAQ (reference sequence). This CDR3 has 14 residues. Here the CDR3 DNA reads TGTGCCAGCAGCTTAGGACAGGTTAGCTATGGCTACACCTTC. Protein sequence: CASSLGQVSYGYTF.

V usage is TRBV18 and J usage is TRBJ2-7; TRBD2 matches 8 bases. Trimming at V came to 1 base and at J to 2 bases, leaving 4 bases not matched to a gene. From germline, CDR1 is KGHSH and CDR2 LQKENI. The CDR3 is made up of 15 amino acids. The CDR3 reads CASSPRGGPPYEQYF. CDR3 coding DNA: TGTGCCAGCTCACCACGCGGGGGGCCCCCCTACGAGCAGTACTTC.

The CDR3, as DNA: TGTGCCAGCAGTACCCAGGGCACTCAGCAGTACTTC. Its translation: CASSTQGTQQYF. V gene TRBV6-6 combines with J gene TRBJ2-7; D is perhaps TRBD1 (5 bases). The CDR3 extends over 12 amino acids. Germline V gives CDR1 MNHNY, CDR2 SVGAGI (reference sequence). V shed 5 bases and J shed 8 bases, with 13 bases lying between them.

This clone was seen just once. V usage is TRBV20-1 and J usage is TRBJ2-5; D unclear. There are 11 residues in the CDR3. CDR1 is DFQATT and CDR2 is SNEGSKA in the germline V gene (reference sequence). The V and J ends lost 6 bases and 2 bases respectively, with 7 bases between them. The CDR3 spells CSAVVQETQYF. Written as DNA, the CDR3 is TGCAGTGCCGTTGTTCAAGAGACCCAGTACTTC.

The chain has TRBV6-5 and TRBJ1-2; D perhaps matches TRBD1 (5 bases). Germline assignment: CDR1 MNHEY and CDR2 SVGAGI. Between the trimmed V and J ends, which lost 0 bases and 2 bases, there was a span of 10 bases. The CDR3 is 15 residues long. The CDR3 here is CASSYSETGNYGYTF. CDR3 in DNA: TGTGCCAGCAGTTACTCGGAAACAGGCAACTATGGCTACACCTTC.

CDR3 protein: CASSLWRQGNEQYF. DNA of the CDR3: TGTGCCAGCAGCTTATGGAGACAGGGGAACGAGCAGTACTTC. The J gene is TRBJ2-7, the V gene TRBV7-2, with 8 bases fitting TRBD1. The CDR3 sequence is 14 residues long. Unmatched junction bases numbered 5, after V lost 2 bases and J lost 5 bases. Germline CDR1 reads SGHTA; CDR2 reads FQGNSA.

This chain connects TRBV9 to TRBJ1-1; D ambiguous. V was pared by 0 bases and J by 4 bases, with 10 bases between. The CDR3 extends over 14 amino acids. Germline assignment: CDR1 SGDLS and CDR2 YYNGEE. DNA for the CDR3: TGTGCCAGCAGCGTAGAGAGCTATGGCACTGAAGCTTTCTTT. This encodes CASSVESYGTEAFF. Variable domain in full (rest from reference TRBV9 and TRBJ1-1): DSGVTQTPKHLITATGQRVTLRCSPRSGDLSVYWYQQSLDQGLQFLIQYYNGEERAKGNILERFSAQQFPDLHSELNLSSLELGDSALYFCASSVESYGTEAFFGQGTRLTVV.

This clone is a singleton in its sample. The gene calls are TRBV6-5 and TRBJ2-7; 10 bases are a match to TRBD1. V dropped 4 bases and J dropped 4; count of bases not matched to a gene: 1. This CDR3 is 13 amino acids long. CDR1 and CDR2 from the germline V gene are MNHEY and SVGAGI. The CDR3 coding sequence is TGTGCCAGCAGTTGGGACAGGGGTTACGAGCAGTACTTC. It specifies CASSWDRGYEQYF.

V is TRBV9 and J is TRBJ1-4; D not certain. In germline, CDR1 is SGDLS, CDR2 YYNGEE. The CDR3 length is 12 residues. V dropped 3 bases and J dropped 14 bases, with 14 bases sitting between them. The CDR3 nucleotides are TGTGCCAGCAGCGCGTCGACCGGATCCCTGTTTTTT. This encodes CASSASTGSLFF.

The chain couples TRBV6-1 to TRBJ1-6; D may be TRBD1 (5 bases). V was cut by 11 bases and J by 3 bases, with 14 bases left in between. The CDR3 extends over 14 amino acids. The V gene's germline CDR1 is MNHNS and CDR2 SASEGT. The CDR3 here is CAARPGNYNSPLHF. CDR3 in DNA: TGTGCCGCACGACCAGGGAACTATAATTCACCCCTCCACTTT.

The chain uses TRBV5-4 and TRBJ2-3; 10 bases agree with TRBD2. The CDR3 is made up of 16 amino acids. J gave up 5 bases and V 5 bases, and 11 bases lay outside the gene matches. CDR1 is SGHNT and CDR2 is YYREEE in the germline V gene (reference sequence). The CDR3 DNA follows: TGTGCCAGCAGTAGAGCTATAGCGGGGGGCCGAGATACGCAGTATTTT. Its protein product is CASSRAIAGGRDTQYF.

The chain links TRBV7-8 to TRBJ2-7; D is uncertain. The V end lost 1 base, the J end lost 3 bases, and 10 bases lay between the germline ends. The CDR3 loop spans 14 amino acids. The germline CDR1 and CDR2 sequences are SGHVS and FQNEAQ. The CDR3 spells CASSLGSLNYEQYF. In nucleotides, the CDR3 is TGTGCCAGCAGCTTAGGTAGCCTGAACTACGAGCAGTACTTC.

This clone is a singleton in its sample. The chain recombines TRBV4-3 with TRBJ1-1; D unresolved. This CDR3 comprises 13 residues. Germline CDR1 is LGHNA and CDR2 is YSLEER. V was cut by 2 bases and J by 3 bases, with 7 bases left in between. The CDR3 sequence is CASSQTLDTEAFF. As DNA, the CDR3 is TGCGCCAGCAGCCAAACATTGGACACTGAAGCTTTCTTT.

J is TRBJ2-7 and V is TRBV27; perhaps TRBD1 as D (6 bases). CDR3 length equals 14 residues. The ends were cut back, 9 bases at V and 3 bases at J, with 18 bases in the middle. Germline loops: CDR1 MNHEY, CDR2 SMNVEV (reference sequence). This chain's CDR3 is CASSTGTTDYEQYF. The DNA for the CDR3 is TGTGCCAGTTCTACAGGGACAACGGACTACGAGCAGTACTTC.

This clone was seen only once. This chain connects TRBV6-1 to TRBJ2-7; D is perhaps TRBD1 (6 bases). The germline V gene encodes CDR1 MNHNS and CDR2 SASEGT. The CDR3 extends over 15 amino acids. V was pared by 1 base and J by 3 bases, with 13 bases between. The CDR3 region has the DNA TGTGCCAGCAGTGAAGGGGGGCTTTCGCTCTACGAGCAGTACTTC. It yields the protein CASSEGGLSLYEQYF.

J is TRBJ2-2 and V is TRBV27, with 12 nucleotides matching TRBD2. CDR3 length equals 19 residues. CDR1 is MNHEY, CDR2 SMNVEV, per germline (reference sequence). With V trimmed by 2 bases and J by 3 bases, 10 bases remained unmatched. The CDR3 DNA reads as TGTGCCAGCAGTTTAAGGCTAGCGGGGGGGAATTTAGACACCGGGGAGCTGTTTTTT. Its translation: CASSLRLAGGNLDTGELFF.

The rearrangement joins TRBV19 to TRBJ1-4; D gene unclear. The CDR3 contains 15 residues. The V end was cut by 7 bases, the J end by 0 bases, with 12 bases between. Germline loops: CDR1 LNHDA, CDR2 SQIVND (reference sequence). CDR3 nucleotide sequence: TGTGCCAGTACATGGGGTCGCGCAACTAATGAAAAACTGTTTTTT. Translated: CASTWGRATNEKLFF.

On this clone: The junction differs from germline at one of its ends, possibly a read error. CDR3 in amino acids: CASSLDATEAFF. The CDR3 region has the DNA TGTGCCAGCAGTTTAGACGCCACTGAAGCTTTCTTT. The genes are TRBV7-9 and TRBJ1-1; D is unclear. Germline CDR1 and CDR2: SEHNR and FQNEAQ (reference sequence). The CDR3 loop spans 12 amino acids.

The V call is TRBV29-1, the J call TRBJ1-2, with D unclear. This CDR3 spans 11 amino acids. Germline values: CDR1 SQVTM, CDR2 ANQGSEA. Trimming shortened V by 5 bases and J by 7 bases, and 11 bases separated the two germline ends. The CDR3 loop is CSVLKTAGYTF. The CDR3 DNA reads as TGCAGCGTTCTTAAAACAGCTGGCTACACCTTC.

The chain has TRBV19 and TRBJ2-3; D gene ambiguous. Per germline, CDR1 LNHDA and CDR2 SQIVND (reference sequence). V lost 6 bases and J 0 bases, leaving 13 bases between the germline ends. There are 15 residues in the CDR3. CDR3 DNA sequence: TGTGCCAGTAGGGGCCAGGCTACTAGCACAGATACGCAGTATTTT. Translation: CASRGQATSTDTQYF.

This clone was counted only a few times. The V gene is TRBV4-3, the J gene TRBJ2-6; D is perhaps TRBD1 or TRBD2 (5 bases each). The CDR3 contains 17 residues. V was cut by 5 bases and J by 0 bases, with 14 bases left in between. The germline V gene encodes CDR1 LGHNA and CDR2 YSLEER. CDR3 coding DNA: TGCGCCAGCAGCATAGGGACCGAGAGCTCTGGGGCCAACGTCCTGACTTTC. This codes for CASSIGTESSGANVLTF.

This chain joins TRBV9 and TRBJ2-6; D might be TRBD2 (6 bases). The ends were cut back, 3 bases at V and 0 bases at J, with 22 bases in the middle. This CDR3 is 20 amino acids long. CDR1 is SGDLS, CDR2 YYNGEE, per germline. The CDR3 spells CASSGDFPGLEYSGANVLTF. DNA of the CDR3: TGTGCCAGCAGCGGAGACTTCCCGGGACTTGAGTACTCTGGGGCCAACGTCCTGACTTTC.

This clone was seen a few times. DNA of the CDR3: TGTGCCAGCAGCCCCGGGACAGAGATTCAGCCCCAGCATTTT. This sequence encodes CASSPGTEIQPQHF. The chain has TRBV6-6 and TRBJ1-5; 7 bases agree with TRBD1. The trim removed 6 bases at V and 6 bases at J, leaving 8 bases unmatched. This CDR3 comprises 14 residues. Germline V gene sequence: CDR1 MNHNY, CDR2 SVGAGI (reference sequence).

The rearrangement links TRBV20-1 to TRBJ2-7, with D hard to call. The V end lost 7 bases, the J end lost 5 bases, and 12 bases lay between the germline ends. Germline V gene data show CDR1 as DFQATT and CDR2 as SNEGSKA (reference sequence). This CDR3 has 11 amino acids. CDR3 loop: CSGSTFNEQYF. The CDR3, as DNA: TGCAGTGGCTCAACTTTTAACGAGCAGTACTTC.